These 26 T cell receptor beta chains share one sample of origin, sequenced in a study of cytomegalovirus exposure and HLA in healthy donors. The PCR used 60 Vbeta and 13 Jbeta primers. Profiled with immunoSEQ multiplex PCR; TCRdb holds only in-frame clones, not every one. The sample is made up of some 120,000 clones, and the top ten hold roughly 3.6% of it. Source material: PBMCs. All receptors come from a man under 40 in good health and CMV-seronegative.

The chain couples TRBV9 to TRBJ2-2; D may be TRBD1 (6 bases). The CDR3 has 14 amino acids. Germline V gene data show CDR1 as SGDLS and CDR2 as YYNGEE. Trimming stripped 2 bases from V and 6 bases from J, with 11 bases between. CDR3: CASSVTGDPGELFF. Here the CDR3 DNA reads TGTGCCAGCAGCGTGACAGGCGACCCCGGGGAGCTGTTTTTT.

This CDR3 is CSVSGRQALNTEAFF. CDR3 DNA sequence: TGCAGCGTATCAGGTCGGCAGGCTCTGAACACTGAAGCTTTCTTT. V usage is TRBV29-1 and J usage is TRBJ1-1; D call uncertain. Germline-derived CDR1 and CDR2 are SQVTM and ANQGSEA. The CDR3 spans 15 residues. V was clipped by 6 bases and J by 0 bases, with 17 bases between them.

The chain has TRBV6-5 and TRBJ1-4; 11 bases are a match to TRBD1. Germline V gene data show CDR1 as MNHEY and CDR2 as SVGAGI. The CDR3 covers 16 residues. V shed 2 bases and J 6 bases; nucleotides not matched to a gene: 5. The CDR3, as DNA: TGTGCCAGCAGTTACGACGGACAGGGGGCTGATGAAAAACTGTTTTTT. As protein: CASSYDGQGADEKLFF.

V and J are TRBV7-9 and TRBJ2-5; TRBD2 aligns across 13 bases. CDR1 and CDR2 from the germline V gene are SEHNR and FQNEAQ (reference sequence). J gave up 1 base and V 5 bases, and 7 bases lay outside the gene matches. This CDR3 has 17 amino acids. CDR3 sequence reads: CASSPGLAGAAQETQYF. CDR3 DNA: TGTGCCAGCAGCCCAGGACTAGCGGGGGCCGCCCAAGAGACCCAGTACTTC.

The chain links TRBV5-1 to TRBJ2-3, with TRBD1 identical over 9 bases. V lost 0 bases and J lost 3; bases outside the gene matches: 5. This CDR3 comprises 16 residues. CDR1 is SGHRS and CDR2 is YFSETQ in the germline V gene. Here the CDR3 reads CASSLAPDRGTDTQYF. CDR3 DNA sequence: TGCGCCAGCAGCTTGGCCCCCGACAGGGGGACAGATACGCAGTATTTT.

V and J are TRBV6-5 and TRBJ2-7, with 7 bases aligning to TRBD1. Germline lookup yields CDR1 MNHEY and CDR2 SVGAGI. Trimming removed 5 bases from V and 0 bases from J; junction bases left unmatched: 7. The CDR3 sequence is 15 residues long. The CDR3 reads CASSPGQALSYEQYF. In nucleotides, the CDR3 is TGTGCCAGCAGTCCTGGACAGGCCCTCTCCTACGAGCAGTACTTC.

This rearrangement joins TRBV21-1 to TRBJ1-1. TRBV21-1 is assigned pseudogene status. This CDR3 comprises 10 residues. The CDR3 nucleotides are TGTGCCAGCAGCAGAGATGAAGCTTTCTTT. It is translated as CASSRDEAFF.

The chain links TRBV5-1 to TRBJ1-2, with TRBD1 identical over 8 bases. J was trimmed by 4 bases and V by 5 bases; bases with no gene match: 22. Germline CDR1 and CDR2: SGHRS and YFSETQ. The CDR3 has 19 residues. CDR3 sequence (DNA): TGCGCCAGCAGTCTGGAGACACCGGGACAGGCCGCCCTGAGCTATGGCTACACCTTC. This encodes CASSLETPGQAALSYGYTF.

This chain uses TRBV6-5 with TRBJ1-6, with 9 nucleotides matching TRBD1. The CDR3 totals 14 residues. V gave up 5 bases and J gave up 10 bases; unmatched junction bases: 6. The germline gives CDR1 MNHEY, CDR2 SVGAGI. Here the CDR3 DNA reads TGTGCCAGCAGTCCGGGACAGGGAAGGTCACCCCTCCACTTT. Its protein is CASSPGQGRSPLHF.

The chain combines TRBV6-5 with TRBJ2-5, with 7 bases identical to TRBD1. Matching the DNA end better, TRBJ2-7 makes the J call doubtful. CDR1 MNHEY and CDR2 SVGAGI come from the germline V gene. This CDR3 has 12 residues. The DNA of the CDR3 is TGTGCCAGCAGTTACGACAGGGACGAGCAGTACTTC. Amino acid sequence: CASSYDRDEQYF.

The V and J genes are TRBV5-5 and TRBJ1-1; D may be TRBD1 (5 bases). This CDR3 is 15 amino acids long. V was pared by 4 bases and J by 6 bases, with 19 bases between. Per the germline V gene, CDR1 is SGHKS and CDR2 is YYEKEE (reference sequence). For the CDR3, the DNA is TGTGCCAGCAGCGAAGCCTCTCAGGGAAGGGCTGAAGCTTTCTTT. Protein product: CASSEASQGRAEAFF.

The chain carries TRBV5-6 and TRBJ2-5; the D is unclear. CDR3 length: 13 amino acids. Trimming removed 4 bases at V and 3 bases at J, with 10 bases between. Germline V lookup: CDR1 SGHDT, CDR2 YYEEEE. CDR3 in DNA: TGTGCCAGCAGCCTAACTTTTGAAGAGACCCAGTACTTC. Translating gives CASSLTFEETQYF.

J is TRBJ2-1 and V is TRBV7-9, with TRBD2 matching over 9 bases. The CDR3 length is 16 residues. Germline V CDR1 and CDR2: SEHNR, FQNEAQ (reference sequence). With V trimmed by 7 bases and J by 8 bases, 15 bases remained unmatched. CDR3 DNA sequence: TGTGCCAGCATCCCTCCCGGCGGGGGGGCCATCGATGAGCAGTTCTTC. Its protein product is CASIPPGGGAIDEQFF. The full variable domain, with the rest looked up from reference TRBV7-9 and TRBJ2-1, is DTGVSQNPRHKITKRGQNVTFRCDPISEHNRLYWYRQTLGQGPEFLTYFQNEAQLEKSRLLSDRFSAERPKGSFSTLEIQRTEQGDSAMYLCASIPPGGGAIDEQFFGPGTRLTVL.

The genes are TRBV5-6 and TRBJ2-1; no clear D. V dropped 4 bases and J dropped 5 bases, with 16 bases sitting between them. Germline V gene sequence: CDR1 SGHDT, CDR2 YYEEEE. The CDR3 spans 15 residues. The CDR3 region has the DNA TGTGCCAGCAGCGAGAATAGCTTTTCCCACAATGAGCAGTTCTTC. It is translated as CASSENSFSHNEQFF.

The rearrangement links TRBV18 to TRBJ1-4, with 7 bases that match TRBD1. The CDR3 length is 14 residues. Germline loops: CDR1 KGHSH, CDR2 LQKENI. V shed 6 bases, J shed 4 bases, and the junction held 5 bases outside the gene matches. The CDR3 loop reads CASSPGQNNEKLFF. The CDR3, as DNA: TGTGCCAGCTCTCCGGGACAGAATAATGAAAAACTGTTTTTT.

The rearrangement links TRBV7-3 to TRBJ1-1; a possible D gene is TRBD1 (6 bases). Trimming pared 0 bases from V and 4 bases from J, leaving 9 bases between. The CDR3 spans 14 residues. Germline CDR1 SGHTA, CDR2 FQGTGA. CDR3 sequence (DNA): TGTGCCAGCAGCTTAACGGGGGCAGGCACTGAAGCTTTCTTT. It codes for CASSLTGAGTEAFF.

The chain carries TRBV7-3 and TRBJ2-6; 8 nucleotides align to TRBD1. Germline trimming cut 4 bases from V and 1 base from J; bases unmatched to any gene: 6. CDR1 and CDR2 from the germline V gene are SGHTA and FQGTGA. There are 17 residues in the CDR3. The CDR3 DNA sequence: TGTGCCAGCAGCTGGACAGGGAGGTATTCTGGGGCCAACGTCCTGACTTTC. Its protein is CASSWTGRYSGANVLTF.

V is TRBV5-6 and J is TRBJ1-5; TRBD1 is a possible D gene (6 bases). The length of the CDR3 is 16 residues. V was trimmed by 4 bases and J by 2 bases, leaving 16 bases between them. CDR1 and CDR2 from the germline V gene are SGHDT and YYEEEE. The CDR3 sequence is CASSRQGAGGNQPQHF. In DNA, the CDR3 is TGTGCCAGCAGCCGACAAGGCGCAGGGGGCAATCAGCCCCAGCATTTT.

This sequence joins TRBV4-1 and TRBJ2-5, with 9 nucleotides matching TRBD2. The germline V gene encodes CDR1 MGHRA and CDR2 YSYEKL. The CDR3 loop spans 14 amino acids. V was pared by 6 bases and J by 5 bases, with 7 bases of the junction left unmatched. The CDR3 nucleotides read TGCGCCAGCAGTCTTTTCACTAGCGGGGAGACCCAGTACTTC. This encodes CASSLFTSGETQYF.

The chain couples TRBV5-1 to TRBJ1-2; 7 bases map to TRBD1. CDR1 SGHRS and CDR2 YFSETQ come from the germline V gene. V gave up 3 bases and J gave up 2 bases; unmatched junction bases: 7. CDR3 length equals 15 residues. CDR3 bases: TGCGCCAGCAGCTGGGAGGAGGACAGGAACTATGGCTACACCTTC. Encoded protein: CASSWEEDRNYGYTF. Full variable domain (missing parts from reference TRBV5-1 and TRBJ1-2): KAGVTQTPRYLIKTRGQQVTLSCSPISGHRSVSWYQQTPGQGLQFLFEYFSETQRNKGNFPGRFSGRQFSNSRSEMNVSTLELGDSALYLCASSWEEDRNYGYTFGSGTRLTVV.

This chain uses TRBV2 with TRBJ2-3; 9 bases line up with TRBD2. V shed 2 bases and J 4 bases; nucleotides not matched to a gene: 10. Per germline, CDR1 SNHLY and CDR2 FYNNEI. This CDR3 is 17 amino acids long. CDR3 residues: CASSEWGASGNPDTQYF. The CDR3 DNA follows: TGTGCCAGCAGTGAATGGGGGGCTAGCGGGAACCCAGATACGCAGTATTTT.

J is TRBJ2-7 and V is TRBV6-1, with 9 bases aligning to TRBD1. CDR1 is MNHNS, CDR2 SASEGT, per germline. Germline trimming cut 7 bases from V and 5 bases from J; bases unmatched to any gene: 6. CDR3 size: 13 residues. Here the CDR3 reads CASKGTGKHEQYF. The CDR3 nucleotides are TGTGCCAGCAAGGGGACAGGGAAACACGAGCAGTACTTC.

V is TRBV5-6 and J is TRBJ2-1; no reliable D call. From germline, CDR1 is SGHDT and CDR2 YYEEEE. V was cut by 2 bases and J by 9 bases, with 6 bases left in between. The CDR3 is 11 residues long. The CDR3 protein is CASSLRGEQFF. The CDR3, as DNA: TGTGCCAGCAGCTTAAGAGGTGAGCAGTTCTTC.

This chain links TRBV5-1 with TRBJ2-3; 9 bases map to TRBD2. Losses at the gene ends were 4 bases for V and 0 bases for J; bases not matched to a gene: 3. CDR3 length equals 15 residues. Per germline, CDR1 SGHRS and CDR2 YFSETQ. Here the CDR3 DNA reads TGCGCCAGCAGCATTAGCGGGGGAAGCACAGATACGCAGTATTTT. Translating gives CASSISGGSTDTQYF.

As to this clone: Sequence at one end of the junction differs from germline and may be a read error. This sample also contains other DNA sequences that code for the same CDR3. The chain combines TRBV19 with TRBJ1-1; perhaps TRBD1 as D (5 bases). Germline CDR1 is LNHDA and CDR2 is SQIVND (reference sequence). The CDR3 totals 17 residues. This CDR3 reads CASSILGAQYLNTEAFF. CDR3 coding DNA: TGTGCCAGTAGTATATTAGGGGCACAATACTTGAACACTGAAGCCTTCTTT.

This chain uses TRBV5-1 with TRBJ1-2; D is perhaps TRBD1 (5 bases). V lost 2 bases, J lost 2 bases, and 10 bases lay in between. This CDR3 spans 14 amino acids. The germline CDR1 and CDR2 sequences are SGHRS and YFSETQ. The CDR3 bases are TGCGCCAGCAGCTTTTCCGGGGGAAACTATGGCTACACCTTC. Translated, it gives CASSFSGGNYGYTF.